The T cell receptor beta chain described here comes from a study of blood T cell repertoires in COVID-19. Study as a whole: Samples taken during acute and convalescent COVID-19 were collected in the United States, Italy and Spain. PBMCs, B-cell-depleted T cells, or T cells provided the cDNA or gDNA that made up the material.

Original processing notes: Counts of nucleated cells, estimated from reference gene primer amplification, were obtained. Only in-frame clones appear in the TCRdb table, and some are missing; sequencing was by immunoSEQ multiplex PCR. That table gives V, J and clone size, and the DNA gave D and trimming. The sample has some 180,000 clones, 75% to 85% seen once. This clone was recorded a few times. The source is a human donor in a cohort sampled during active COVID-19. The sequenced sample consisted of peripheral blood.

CDR3 sequence reads: CASSAGAVLNQPQHF. CDR3 in DNA: TGTGCCAGCAGCGCTGGGGCCGTGCTCAATCAGCCCCAGCATTTT. The V and J genes are TRBV9 and TRBJ1-5, with D perhaps TRBD1 (5 bases). Trimming removed 3 bases at V and 3 bases at J, with 13 bases between. There are 15 residues in the CDR3. Germline loops: CDR1 SGDLS, CDR2 YYNGEE.